Sequencing of this T cell receptor (beta chain) was carried out in a study of identical twins. Study conclusions and caveats: Low generation probability was overrepresented in out-of-frame alpha sequences shared by twins. There was more out-of-frame TCR alpha sharing in monozygotic twins than models estimated.

The CDR3 has 14 residues. After removal of 3 bases from V and 3 bases from J, the junction contained 2 bases not matched to a gene. Germline CDR1 reads LNHDA; CDR2 reads SQIVND (reference sequence). Remarks on this clonotype: Its target is unknown.

All donors were healthy, and all were Caucasian. TCRdb analysed the 5' RACE reads with MiXCR anew, one entry per CDR3 protein. Of 1.5 million to 2 million distinct CDR3 sequences in the sample, roughly a third were seen once. The TCR was taken from a newborn girl in good health. Specimen: cord blood. V is TRBV19 and J is TRBJ2-3; 8 bases line up with TRBD2. The CDR3: CASSMTSVTDTQYF. The CDR3 bases are TGTGCCAGTAGTATGACTAGCGTAACAGATACGCAGTATTTT.